One TCR beta chain is described in this entry. What it recognizes is unknown. This record comes from a study of beta chain features in type 1 diabetes. Across the study: Age, gender and cell yields were alike across patients and healthy donors.

V was pared by 0 bases and J by 6 bases, with 13 bases between. From germline, CDR1 is SGHRS and CDR2 YFSETQ. The CDR3 is made up of 14 amino acids. Overall study results and limits: Among type 1 diabetes patients, VDJ junctions had fewer insertions and more deletions. In every one of the four CD4+ subsets, TCRB CDR3s were moderately but significantly shorter in Type 1 diabetes patients.

The investigators reverse transcribed all of the isolated RNA, so they sequenced expressed TCRB transcripts. Mean read depth for naive, central memory and regulatory T cell samples was approximately 3.57 million reads. Only in-frame clones appear in the TCRdb table, and some are missing; sequencing was by immunoSEQ multiplex PCR. Altogether 240,000 or so clones are present, roughly 22% being singletons, with the ten largest covering about 0.028%. The sample taken for sequencing was naive CD4+ T cells from blood. This clonotype originated in a woman aged 40 to 49 with type 1 diabetes. This rearrangement joins TRBV5-1 to TRBJ2-7; D remains ambiguous. In DNA form, the CDR3 reads TGCGCCAGCAGCTTGGCTGCCACATCTGGCGAGCAGTACTTC. This sequence encodes CASSLAATSGEQYF. The full variable domain, in which reference TRBV5-1 and TRBJ2-7 provide the parts outside the CDR3, is KAGVTQTPRYLIKTRGQQVTLSCSPISGHRSVSWYQQTPGQGLQFLFEYFSETQRNKGNFPGRFSGRQFSNSRSEMNVSTLELGDSALYLCASSLAATSGEQYFGPGTRLTVT.